The clone carrying this T cell receptor (beta chain) was seen more than once but under ten times. Its antigen is not known. A universal primer site arose from template switching, and cDNA bore unique molecular identifiers. One entry per CDR3 protein results from TCRdb running MiXCR on the 5' RACE reads. This sample has around 650,000 distinct CDR3 sequences, with around 7.5% found just once. The source of the sample is a study of identical twins. Study-wide results and limits: Invariant populations such as MAIT and iNKT cells could partly muddle zero-insertion analyses. Not following the same donors, the study drew its conclusions from cross-sectional statistical analysis.

This CDR3 region has 16 residues. Germline V gene lookup returns CDR1 SGDLS and CDR2 YYNGEE. V lost 0 bases and J lost 0, with 10 bases in between. These records were also assigned to another study, of yellow fever vaccine responses in identical twins.

Input material: PBMCs. The chain carries TRBV9 and TRBJ2-4, with a possible D match to TRBD2 (5 bases). The receptor comes from a woman aged 18-35 years in good health. The CDR3 DNA follows: TGTGCCAGCAGCGTAGGGGAGTCCCTAGCCAAAAACATTCAGTACTTC. Protein: CASSVGESLAKNIQYF.